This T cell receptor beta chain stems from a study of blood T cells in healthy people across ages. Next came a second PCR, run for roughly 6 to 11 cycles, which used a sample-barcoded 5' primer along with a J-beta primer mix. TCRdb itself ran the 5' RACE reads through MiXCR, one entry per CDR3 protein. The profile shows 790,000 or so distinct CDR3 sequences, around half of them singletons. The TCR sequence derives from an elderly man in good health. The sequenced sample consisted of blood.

Written as DNA, the CDR3 is TGTGCCAGCTCACCATATCGTACTAGCGGGAGAACCCCGGGGCACAATGAGCAGTTCTTC. Translation gives CASSPYRTSGRTPGHNEQFF. This rearrangement joins TRBV18 to TRBJ2-1; 11 positions agree with TRBD2. With 2 bases clipped from V and 5 bases from J, the junction kept 17 bases outside the gene matches. CDR3 length: 20 amino acids. CDR1 is KGHSH and CDR2 is LQKENI in the germline V gene.